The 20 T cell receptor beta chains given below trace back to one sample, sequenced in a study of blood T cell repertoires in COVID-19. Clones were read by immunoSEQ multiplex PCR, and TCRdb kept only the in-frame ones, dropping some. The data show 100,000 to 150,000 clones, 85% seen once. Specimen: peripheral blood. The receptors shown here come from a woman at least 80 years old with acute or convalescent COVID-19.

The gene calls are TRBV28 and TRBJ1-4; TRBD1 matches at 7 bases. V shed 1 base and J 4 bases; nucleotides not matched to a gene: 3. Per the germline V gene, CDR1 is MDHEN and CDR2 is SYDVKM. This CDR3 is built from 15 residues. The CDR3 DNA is TGTGCCAGCAGTTTATCGGGGACAGTTAATGAAAAACTGTTTTTT. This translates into CASSLSGTVNEKLFF.

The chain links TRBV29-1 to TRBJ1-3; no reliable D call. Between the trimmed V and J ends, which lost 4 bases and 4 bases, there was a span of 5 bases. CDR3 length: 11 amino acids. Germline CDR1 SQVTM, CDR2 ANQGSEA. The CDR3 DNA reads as TGCAGCGTTGTCCTGGGAAACACCATATATTTT. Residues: CSVVLGNTIYF.

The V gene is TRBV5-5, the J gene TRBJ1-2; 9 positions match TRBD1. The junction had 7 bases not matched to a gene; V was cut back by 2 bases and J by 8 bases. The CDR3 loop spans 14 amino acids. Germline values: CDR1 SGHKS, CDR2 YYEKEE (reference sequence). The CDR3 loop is CASSLQGAPRGYTF. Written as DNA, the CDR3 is TGTGCCAGCAGCTTACAGGGGGCACCTCGAGGCTACACCTTC. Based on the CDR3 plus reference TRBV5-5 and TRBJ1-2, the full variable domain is DAGVTQSPTHLIKTRGQQVTLRCSPISGHKSVSWYQQVLGQGPQFIFQYYEKEERGRGNFPDRFSARQFPNYSSELNVNALLLGDSALYLCASSLQGAPRGYTFGSGTRLTVV.

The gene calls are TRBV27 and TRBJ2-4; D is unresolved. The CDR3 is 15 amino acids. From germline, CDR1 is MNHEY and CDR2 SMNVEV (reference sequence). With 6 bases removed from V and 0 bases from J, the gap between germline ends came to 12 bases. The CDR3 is CASRSPELAKNIQYF. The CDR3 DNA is TGTGCCAGCAGGAGTCCCGAACTAGCCAAAAACATTCAGTACTTC.

This CDR3 is CASIGSAEAFF. For the CDR3, the DNA is TGTGCCAGTATCGGGTCAGCTGAAGCTTTCTTT. The J gene is TRBJ1-1, the V gene TRBV19; the D is unclear. The V gene's germline CDR1 is LNHDA and CDR2 SQIVND (reference sequence). The ends were cut back, 7 bases at V and 6 bases at J, with 9 bases in the middle. This CDR3 spans 11 amino acids.

The CDR3 sequence: CASSYAGEATDTQYF. DNA for the CDR3: TGTGCCAGCAGCTACGCGGGGGAGGCCACAGATACGCAGTATTTT. This chain uses TRBV4-2 with TRBJ2-3; 7 nucleotides align to TRBD2. Germline V CDR1 and CDR2: LGHNA, YNFKEQ. V shed 5 bases, J shed 2 bases, and the junction held 7 bases outside the gene matches. This CDR3 contains 15 residues.

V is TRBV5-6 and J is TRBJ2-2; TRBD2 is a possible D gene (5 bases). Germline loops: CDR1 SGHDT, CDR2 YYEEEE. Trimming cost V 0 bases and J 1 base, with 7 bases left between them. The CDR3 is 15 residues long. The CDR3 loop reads CASSLGTVNTGELFF. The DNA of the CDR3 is TGTGCCAGCAGCTTGGGGACTGTGAACACCGGGGAGCTGTTTTTT. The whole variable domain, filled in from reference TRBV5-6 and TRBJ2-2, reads DAGVTQSPTHLIKTRGQQVTLRCSPKSGHDTVSWYQQALGQGPQFIFQYYEEEERQRGNFPDRFSGHQFPNYSSELNVNALLLGDSALYLCASSLGTVNTGELFFGEGSRLTVL.

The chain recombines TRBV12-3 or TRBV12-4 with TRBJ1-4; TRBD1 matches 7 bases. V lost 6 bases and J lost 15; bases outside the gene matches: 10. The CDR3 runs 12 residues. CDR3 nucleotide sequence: TGTGCCAGCAGCCTCAGGGGGGCGTATGTGTTTTTT. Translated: CASSLRGAYVFF.

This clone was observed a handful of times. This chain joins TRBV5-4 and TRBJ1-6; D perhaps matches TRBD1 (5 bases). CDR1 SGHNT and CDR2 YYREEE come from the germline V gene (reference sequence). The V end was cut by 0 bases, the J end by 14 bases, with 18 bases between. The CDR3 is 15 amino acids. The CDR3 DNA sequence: TGTGCCAGCAGCTTGGCCAACGGGGGGAAAAACACCCTCCACTTT. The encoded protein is CASSLANGGKNTLHF.

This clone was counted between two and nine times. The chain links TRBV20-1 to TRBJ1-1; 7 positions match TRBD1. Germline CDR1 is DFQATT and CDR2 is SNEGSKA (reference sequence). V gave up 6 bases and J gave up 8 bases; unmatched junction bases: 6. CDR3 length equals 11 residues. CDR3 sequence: CSAMTGREAFF. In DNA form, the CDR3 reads TGCAGTGCCATGACAGGGCGGGAAGCTTTCTTT.

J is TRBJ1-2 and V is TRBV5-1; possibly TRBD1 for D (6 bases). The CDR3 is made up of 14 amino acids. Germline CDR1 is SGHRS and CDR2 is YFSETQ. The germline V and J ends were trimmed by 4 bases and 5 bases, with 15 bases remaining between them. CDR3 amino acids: CASSPSTDSYGYTF. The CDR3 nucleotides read TGCGCCAGCAGCCCCTCTACGGACAGTTATGGCTACACCTTC.

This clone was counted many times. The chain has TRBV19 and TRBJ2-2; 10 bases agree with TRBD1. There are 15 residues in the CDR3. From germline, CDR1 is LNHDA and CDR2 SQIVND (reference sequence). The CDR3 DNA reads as TGTTCATCAAGGGGGACAGGGGCCAACACCGGGGAGCTGTTTTTT. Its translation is CSSRGTGANTGELFF.

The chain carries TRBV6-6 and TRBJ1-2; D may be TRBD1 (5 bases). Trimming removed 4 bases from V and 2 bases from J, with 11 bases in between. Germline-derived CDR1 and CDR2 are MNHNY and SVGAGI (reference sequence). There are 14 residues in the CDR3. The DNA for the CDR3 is TGTGCCAGCAGTTTCCTGGAGGGGAACTATGGCTACACCTTC. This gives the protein CASSFLEGNYGYTF.

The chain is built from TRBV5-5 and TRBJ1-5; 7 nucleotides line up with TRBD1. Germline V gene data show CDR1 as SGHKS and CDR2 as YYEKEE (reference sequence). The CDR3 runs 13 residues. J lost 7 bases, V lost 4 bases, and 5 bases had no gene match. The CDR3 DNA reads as TGTGCCAGCAGCGTCGACAGGGAGCAGCCCCAGCATTTT. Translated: CASSVDREQPQHF.

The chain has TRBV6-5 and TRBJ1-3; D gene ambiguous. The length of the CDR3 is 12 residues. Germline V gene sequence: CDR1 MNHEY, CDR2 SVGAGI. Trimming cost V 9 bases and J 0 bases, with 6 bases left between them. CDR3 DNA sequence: TGTGCCAGTACGGGCTCTGGAAACACCATATATTTT. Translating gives CASTGSGNTIYF.

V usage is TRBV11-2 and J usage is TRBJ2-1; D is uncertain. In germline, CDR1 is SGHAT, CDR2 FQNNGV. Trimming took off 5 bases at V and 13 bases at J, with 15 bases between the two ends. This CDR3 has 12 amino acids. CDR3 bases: TGTGCCAGCAGCCTCGAGCACAGACGCCAGTTCTTC. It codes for CASSLEHRRQFF.

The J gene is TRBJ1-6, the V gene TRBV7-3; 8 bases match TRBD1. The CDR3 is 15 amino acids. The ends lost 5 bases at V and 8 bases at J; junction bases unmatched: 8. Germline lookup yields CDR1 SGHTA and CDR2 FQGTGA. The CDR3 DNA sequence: TGTGCCAGCAGCCAAGACAGGGGCGACGATTCACCCCTCCACTTT. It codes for CASSQDRGDDSPLHF.

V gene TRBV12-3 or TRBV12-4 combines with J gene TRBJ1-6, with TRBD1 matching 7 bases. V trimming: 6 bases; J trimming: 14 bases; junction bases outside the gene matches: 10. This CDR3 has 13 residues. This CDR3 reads CASRRTGEEALHF. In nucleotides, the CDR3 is TGTGCCAGCAGGAGGACAGGTGAAGAGGCCCTCCACTTT.

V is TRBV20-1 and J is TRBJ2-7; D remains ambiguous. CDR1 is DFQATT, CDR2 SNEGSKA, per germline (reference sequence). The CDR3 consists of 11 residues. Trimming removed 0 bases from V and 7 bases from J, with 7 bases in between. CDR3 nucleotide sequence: TGCAGTGCTAGAGATAGAGCAGAGCAGTACTTC. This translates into CSARDRAEQYF.

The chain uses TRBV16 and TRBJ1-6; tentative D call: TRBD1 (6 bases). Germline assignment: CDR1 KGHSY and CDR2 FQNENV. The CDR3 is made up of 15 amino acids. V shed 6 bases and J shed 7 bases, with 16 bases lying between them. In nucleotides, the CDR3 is TGTGCCAGCAGTAATAACGGGGGGGCGAATTCACCCCTCCACTTT. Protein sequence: CASSNNGGANSPLHF.